This T cell receptor beta chain is drawn from a study of T cell changes during pregnancy in multiple sclerosis. Produced via immunoSEQ multiplex PCR; TCRdb's table is partial and in-frame only. The data show some 14,000 clones, more than 70% seen once. V lost 0 bases and J 3 bases, leaving 13 bases between the germline ends. The length of the CDR3 is 16 residues. CDR1 WSHSY and CDR2 SAAADI come from the germline V gene. This specimen consisted of CD8+ T cells from peripheral blood mononuclear cells, obtained in the first trimester of pregnancy. This chain uses TRBV10-2 with TRBJ2-3; a weak D match, TRBD2 (7 bases). The receptor was isolated from a female donor with multiple sclerosis, enrolled in a pregnancy study. This CDR3 is CASSESGGGETDTQYF. The CDR3 bases are TGCGCCAGCAGTGAGTCTGGGGGGGGCGAAACAGATACGCAGTATTTT.